This TCR beta chain was profiled in a study of cytomegalovirus exposure and HLA in healthy donors. Study findings and constraints: Other equally common chains were less clonally expanded than HLA-associated TCR beta chains, a later analysis showed. The HLA-A and HLA-B alleles of most subjects were reportedly predicted accurately from TCR beta sequences. Reports credit the classifier with highly specific, highly sensitive diagnosis of cytomegalovirus status. Sequencing likely generated an artifact that appeared as a cluster of highly shared sequence variants.

About this clone itself: Its antigen is not known.

Primers for the PCR totalled 60 Vbeta and 13 Jbeta. The method was immunoSEQ multiplex PCR; TCRdb's version includes in-frame clones alone and lacks a portion of them. There are almost 200,000 clones in the sample; about 76% occur only once, and approximately 0.39% lies in the top ten. V was pared by 4 bases and J by 6 bases, with 15 bases between. Germline CDR1 reads GTSNPN; CDR2 reads SVGIG (reference sequence). This CDR3 has 14 residues. Specimen: PBMCs. The sequence was collected from a male donor in good health and CMV-seropositive. The chain employs TRBV30 and TRBJ1-4, with D possibly being TRBD1 (6 bases). The CDR3 DNA reads TGTGCCTGGACAAGGACAGAGAGGGATGAAAAACTGTTTTTT. As protein: CAWTRTERDEKLFF.